A selection of T cell receptor beta chains follows, all from one sample in a study of breast tumors, draining lymph nodes, adjacent tissues. TCRdb reprocessed the multiplex PCR reads via MiXCR and lists one record per CDR3 protein. The repertoire holds under 250,000 distinct CDR3 sequences, with 32% as singletons. Sequencing input: axillary lymph node tissue. Every receptor here comes from a female donor with breast cancer. Some clones in this sample may be carry-over from other donors' samples. Both conserved end residues are part of each CDR3. Fields, in order: D gene, V gene, clone size, J gene, CDR3 protein, CDR3 DNA. A D gene is named only where the DNA matches it firmly. For some rows the clone size is stated as once, few or many, or as a class when expanded; others skip it.

D: .
V: TRBV11-2
size: many
J: TRBJ2-7
CDR3: CASSLAGAEQYF
DNA: TGTGCCAGCAGCTTAGCGGGAGCTGAGCAGTACTTC

D: .
V: TRBV12-3/TRBV12-4
size: many
J: TRBJ1-2
CDR3: CASSSSYNYGYTF
DNA: TGTGCCAGCAGTTCTTCCTACAACTATGGCTACACCTTC

D: TRBD2
V: TRBV6-4
size: once
J: TRBJ2-3
CDR3: CAGTPPTSGSGDTQYF
DNA: TGTGCCGGCACTCCGCCGACTAGCGGGAGTGGAGATACGCAGTATTTT

D: .
V: TRBV7-6
size: many
J: TRBJ2-7
CDR3: CASSLDGGVPRYF
DNA: TGTGCCAGCAGCCTAGACGGAGGAGTCCCCCGGTACTTC

D: .
V: TRBV29-1
size: .
J: TRBJ2-1
CDR3: CSVRPSGNEQFF
DNA: TGCAGCGTTCGACCATCGGGCAATGAGCAGTTCTTC

D: .
V: TRBV11-3
size: many
J: TRBJ2-7
CDR3: CASSLDHVGGEQYF
DNA: TGTGCCAGCAGCTTAGATCATGTGGGAGGCGAGCAGTACTTC

D: .
V: TRBV20-1
size: many
J: TRBJ2-5
CDR3: CSARLVLARQETQYF
DNA: TGCAGTGCTAGGTTGGTCCTAGCGAGGCAAGAGACCCAGTACTTC

D: .
V: TRBV5-1
size: many
J: TRBJ2-3
CDR3: CASSLAPSGTDTDTQYF
DNA: TGCGCCAGCAGCTTGGCCCCTTCCGGGACTGACACAGATACGCAGTATTTT

D: .
V: TRBV3-1
size: .
J: TRBJ1-3
CDR3: CASSRSGNTIYF
DNA: TGTGCCAGCAGCCGTTCTGGAAACACCATATATTTT

D: .
V: TRBV11-3
size: many
J: TRBJ2-2
CDR3: CASSFQTVGARSGELFF
DNA: TGTGCCAGCAGCTTTCAAACCGTCGGTGCGAGATCCGGGGAGCTGTTTTTT

D: TRBD1
V: TRBV2
size: .
J: TRBJ1-1
CDR3: CASSDDRANTEAFF
DNA: TGTGCCAGCAGTGACGACAGGGCGAACACTGAAGCTTTCTTT

D: TRBD1
V: TRBV9
size: many
J: TRBJ2-5
CDR3: CASSVYRGAGETQYF
DNA: TGTGCCAGCAGCGTCTACAGGGGGGCGGGTGAGACCCAGTACTTC

D: TRBD1
V: TRBV29-1
size: .
J: TRBJ1-2
CDR3: CSLPGQGALNYGYTF
DNA: TGCAGCCTACCGGGACAGGGGGCACTTAACTATGGCTACACCTTC

D: TRBD1
V: TRBV28
size: few
J: TRBJ1-1
CDR3: CASSLQGAKNTEAFF
DNA: TGTGCCAGCAGTTTGCAGGGGGCAAAGAACACTGAAGCTTTCTTT

D: .
V: TRBV2
size: many
J: TRBJ1-1
CDR3: CASSEALGNTEAFF
DNA: TGTGCCAGCAGTGAAGCGCTTGGGAACACTGAAGCTTTCTTT

D: TRBD2
V: TRBV4-3
size: many
J: TRBJ2-6
CDR3: CASSQDSPGLAGDGANVLTF
DNA: TGCGCCAGCAGCCAAGATAGCCCGGGACTAGCGGGAGATGGGGCCAACGTCCTGACTTTC

D: .
V: TRBV18
size: many
J: TRBJ2-3
CDR3: CASDRTDTQYF
DNA: TGTGCCAGCGATCGCACAGATACGCAGTATTTT

D: .
V: TRBV6-5
size: many
J: TRBJ2-2
CDR3: CASSYWSGPMVSGELFF
DNA: TGTGCCAGCAGTTATTGGAGCGGGCCGATGGTGTCCGGGGAGCTGTTTTTT

D: .
V: TRBV30
size: many
J: TRBJ1-5
CDR3: CAWSGGRSNQPQHF
DNA: TGTGCCTGGAGTGGGGGCAGGAGCAATCAGCCCCAGCATTTT

D: .
V: TRBV24-1
size: .
J: TRBJ2-7
CDR3: CATSVQGIASSYEQYF
DNA: TGTGCCACCAGTGTTCAGGGGATCGCCTCCTCCTACGAGCAGTACTTC

D: TRBD2
V: TRBV5-5
size: many
J: TRBJ2-7
CDR3: CASSLEGGTSAGYEQYF
DNA: TGTGCCAGCAGCTTGGAAGGAGGGACTAGCGCAGGCTACGAGCAGTACTTC

D: .
V: TRBV9
size: .
J: TRBJ1-2
CDR3: CASSVDVRDGYTF
DNA: TGTGCCAGCAGCGTAGATGTCCGGGATGGCTACACCTTC

D: TRBD2
V: TRBV5-1
size: many
J: TRBJ2-1
CDR3: CASSLAGTSSREQFF
DNA: TGCGCCAGCAGCTTGGCCGGGACTAGTTCGCGGGAGCAGTTCTTC

D: TRBD2
V: TRBV7-3
size: .
J: TRBJ2-3
CDR3: CASSSGSGNYNEQYF
DNA: TGTGCCAGCAGCTCGGGTAGCGGGAACTACAATGAGCAGTATTTT

D: .
V: TRBV27
size: many
J: TRBJ2-7
CDR3: CASSLSGWGAEQYF
DNA: TGTGCCAGCAGTTTGTCTGGGTGGGGCGCCGAGCAGTACTTC

D: TRBD2
V: TRBV14
size: few
J: TRBJ2-5
CDR3: CASSQDRASGFQATQYF
DNA: TGTGCCAGCAGCCAAGATCGGGCTAGCGGGTTCCAAGCGACCCAGTACTTC

D: .
V: TRBV19
size: many
J: TRBJ2-7
CDR3: CASSIDRNEQYF
DNA: TGTGCCAGTAGTATAGATCGAAACGAGCAGTACTTC

D: TRBD2
V: TRBV24-1
size: many
J: TRBJ2-5
CDR3: CATSGGTTSGKETQYF
DNA: TGTGCCACCAGTGGTGGTACGACTAGCGGCAAAGAGACCCAGTACTTC

D: TRBD1
V: TRBV7-2
size: many
J: TRBJ1-4
CDR3: CASSRDRDGEKLFF
DNA: TGTGCCAGCAGCCGGGACAGGGATGGTGAAAAACTGTTTTTT

D: .
V: TRBV7-6
size: many
J: TRBJ2-2
CDR3: CASSLSSGLNTGELFF
DNA: TGTGCCAGCAGCTTATCGAGCGGATTGAACACCGGGGAGCTGTTTTTT

D: TRBD1
V: TRBV28
size: many
J: TRBJ1-2
CDR3: CASSAGGVNYGYTF
DNA: TGTGCCAGCAGTGCAGGGGGAGTTAACTATGGCTACACCTTC

D: TRBD1
V: TRBV5-1
size: .
J: TRBJ2-7
CDR3: CASSSGDRARSEQYF
DNA: TGCGCTAGCAGCTCCGGGGACAGGGCGAGAAGCGAGCAGTACTTC

D: TRBD2
V: TRBV7-2
size: .
J: TRBJ2-4
CDR3: CASSSPFPAGIAKNIQYF
DNA: TGTGCCAGCAGCTCCCCTTTCCCAGCGGGAATAGCCAAAAACATTCAGTACTTC

D: .
V: TRBV2
size: .
J: TRBJ1-4
CDR3: CASSDGGGNEKLFF
DNA: TGTGCCAGCAGTGATGGGGGGGGAAATGAAAAACTGTTTTTT

D: .
V: TRBV2
size: many
J: TRBJ1-5
CDR3: CASSVAGEINQPQHF
DNA: TGTGCCAGCAGTGTCGCAGGGGAGATCAATCAGCCCCAGCATTTT

D: .
V: TRBV6-2/TRBV6-3
size: many
J: TRBJ2-7
CDR3: CASSRLPHEQYF
DNA: TGTGCCAGCAGCCGTCTTCCCCACGAGCAGTACTTC

D: TRBD1
V: TRBV20-1
size: few
J: TRBJ1-1
CDR3: CSVTSGGGTEAFF
DNA: TGCAGTGTTACTTCAGGGGGCGGCACTGAAGCTTTCTTT

D: TRBD1
V: TRBV19
size: many
J: TRBJ1-5
CDR3: CASSPRTGGIIRDNQPQHF
DNA: TGTGCCAGTAGTCCAAGGACAGGGGGAATCATTCGGGACAATCAGCCCCAGCATTTT

D: .
V: TRBV18
size: few
J: TRBJ1-3
CDR3: CASSSGVPGSGNTIYF
DNA: TGTGCCAGCTCATCCGGCGTCCCGGGCTCTGGAAACACCATATATTTT

D: TRBD1
V: TRBV12-5
size: .
J: TRBJ2-1
CDR3: CASGFVQGATYEQFF
DNA: TGTGCTAGTGGTTTCGTTCAGGGGGCGACATATGAGCAGTTCTTC

D: .
V: TRBV29-1
size: .
J: TRBJ1-1
CDR3: CSSVRGVGTEAFF
DNA: TGCAGCTCCGTGCGGGGGGTGGGGACTGAAGCTTTCTTT

D: .
V: TRBV5-1
size: many
J: TRBJ1-3
CDR3: CASSPFEGGSGNTIYF
DNA: TGCGCCAGCAGCCCCTTTGAGGGGGGCTCTGGAAACACCATATATTTT

D: TRBD2
V: TRBV5-8
size: many
J: TRBJ2-3
CDR3: CASSSRTSADTQYF
DNA: TGTGCCAGCAGCTCACGGACTAGCGCAGATACGCAGTATTTT

D: TRBD1
V: TRBV19
size: many
J: TRBJ1-2
CDR3: CASSMGQQYGYTF
DNA: TGTGCCAGTAGTATGGGACAGCAATATGGCTACACCTTC

D: .
V: TRBV6-2/TRBV6-3
size: few
J: TRBJ1-4
CDR3: CASSYSITVFNEKLFF
DNA: TGTGCCAGCAGTTACTCGATAACGGTCTTTAATGAAAAACTGTTTTTT

D: TRBD2
V: TRBV19
size: many
J: TRBJ2-7
CDR3: CASSTILAGDDDEQYF
DNA: TGTGCCAGTAGTACCATACTAGCGGGAGACGACGACGAGCAGTACTTC

D: .
V: TRBV4-2
size: many
J: TRBJ2-1
CDR3: CASSQDVSRDEQFF
DNA: TGTGCCAGCAGCCAAGATGTCTCGCGAGATGAGCAGTTCTTC

D: TRBD1
V: TRBV7-9
size: .
J: TRBJ1-4
CDR3: CASSLAVGTGGRSIADEKLFF
DNA: TGTGCCAGCAGCTTAGCCGTAGGGACAGGGGGCAGGTCCATCGCGGACGAAAAACTGTTTTTT

D: TRBD2
V: TRBV10-3
size: .
J: TRBJ2-3
CDR3: CATRGTSGSADTQYF
DNA: TGTGCCACCAGGGGGACTAGCGGGAGTGCAGATACGCAGTATTTT

D: .
V: TRBV5-1
size: .
J: TRBJ1-2
CDR3: CASSPAGLDGYTF
DNA: TGCGCCAGCAGCCCAGCGGGGCTGGATGGCTACACCTTC